One sample yielded the 15 T cell receptor beta chains listed below, sequenced in a study of patients and donors after allogeneic stem cell transplantation. MiXCR was run by TCRdb on the RT-PCR reads, yielding one entry per CDR3 protein. The table shows approximately 37,000 distinct CDR3 sequences, with roughly 30% occurring only once. The sequencing sample was made of blood, either unsorted or a sorted T cell fraction (not recorded which). These receptors all stem from a human donor who was either an allogeneic HSCT recipient or a stem cell or donor lymphocyte infusion donor (not recorded which). It is not recorded whose cells these are; they may come from a transplant donor.

This clonotype came up a few times. The rearrangement links TRBV4-3 to TRBJ1-5, with D maybe TRBD1 (5 bases). Trimming left V 3 bases short and J 8 bases short, with 17 bases between. The CDR3 has 15 residues. Germline V gives CDR1 LGHNA, CDR2 YSLEER. CDR3 nucleotide sequence: TGCGCCAGCAGCCATACCGGGACCCCTCCCAAGCCCCAGCATTTT. Translating it yields CASSHTGTPPKPQHF.

This clonotype was counted many times. This chain links TRBV10-3 with TRBJ1-2; TRBD1 is a possible D gene (5 bases). The V gene's germline CDR1 is ENHRY and CDR2 SYGVKD. V lost 10 bases and J lost 8, with 14 bases in between. The CDR3 runs 11 residues. CDR3 protein: CATRTSRGYTF. As DNA, the CDR3 is TGTGCCACCCGGACATCGAGAGGCTACACCTTC.

Comment on this clonotype: A much larger clone lies one base from this, so it may be a read error. The chain links TRBV14 to TRBJ2-7, with D hard to call. CDR1 is SGHDN and CDR2 is FVKESK in the germline V gene. The CDR3 totals 13 residues. The CDR3 region has the DNA TGTGTCAGCAGCCTATGGGTAGCCTACGAGCAGTACTTC. Its protein is CVSSLWVAYEQYF.

The rearrangement uses TRBV9 and TRBJ1-4; D is possibly TRBD1 (6 bases). Deletions cut 5 bases from V and 7 bases from J, with 18 bases between. Germline V gene data show CDR1 as SGDLS and CDR2 as YYNGEE. The CDR3 runs to 15 residues. CDR3 protein: CASSLEAGAREKLFF. The CDR3 region has the DNA TGTGCCAGCAGTCTAGAGGCAGGGGCGCGTGAAAAACTGTTTTTT. Complete variable domain (other parts from reference TRBV9 and TRBJ1-4): DSGVTQTPKHLITATGQRVTLRCSPRSGDLSVYWYQQSLDQGLQFLIQYYNGEERAKGNILERFSAQQFPDLHSELNLSSLELGDSALYFCASSLEAGAREKLFFGSGTQLSVL.

Here the CDR3 DNA reads TGCGCCAGCAGCCTAGCAGGTGGAGCGGGGAGCACCGGGGAGCTGTTTTTT. This translates into CASSLAGGAGSTGELFF. The chain uses TRBV4-3 and TRBJ2-2, with 7 bases matching TRBD2. V dropped 4 bases and J dropped 4; count of bases not matched to a gene: 12. The CDR3 consists of 17 residues. Germline assignment: CDR1 LGHNA and CDR2 YSLEER.

The V gene is TRBV6-1, the J gene TRBJ2-1, with TRBD2 as a possible D gene (6 bases). Between the trimmed V and J ends, which lost 7 bases and 0 bases, there was a span of 10 bases. The CDR3 is 14 residues long. Germline lookup yields CDR1 MNHNS and CDR2 SASEGT. CDR3 nucleotide sequence: TGTGCCAGCAACGTAGCGGCCTCCTACAATGAGCAGTTCTTC. It codes for CASNVAASYNEQFF.

In its sample, this clonotype was seen a few times. The chain is built from TRBV28 and TRBJ2-5; maybe TRBD2 (5 bases). CDR1 and CDR2 from the germline V gene are MDHEN and SYDVKM. V was shortened by 3 bases and J by 4 bases, with 12 bases between the two germline ends. This CDR3 has 14 amino acids. The CDR3 DNA reads TGTGCCAGCAGTTTGGGCGGGCTTCGAGAGACCCAGTACTTC. Encoded protein: CASSLGGLRETQYF.

The chain joins TRBV7-9 to TRBJ2-3, with D possibly being TRBD2 (6 bases). This CDR3 contains 16 residues. Deletions cut 5 bases from V and 4 bases from J, with 19 bases between. Looked up from germline, CDR1 is SEHNR and CDR2 is FQNEAQ (reference sequence). CDR3 in DNA: TGTGCCAGCAGCCTTTTTGGGGGAGGTTTAGCAGATACGCAGTATTTT. Translation: CASSLFGGGLADTQYF.

Regarding this clonotype: An end of the junction differs from the germline gene, which may be a read error. The rearrangement joins TRBV28 to TRBJ2-3, with 12 bases lining up with TRBD1. Germline V lookup: CDR1 MDHEN, CDR2 SYDVKM. The CDR3 has 15 amino acids. CDR3: CAGSLLGQGADTQYF. Written as DNA, the CDR3 is TGTGCCGGCAGTTTGCTGGGACAGGGGGCCGATACGCAGTATTTT.

The chain has TRBV28 and TRBJ2-5; D is undetermined. Germline V gene lookup returns CDR1 MDHEN and CDR2 SYDVKM. Trimming took off 2 bases at V and 3 bases at J, with 13 bases between the two ends. This CDR3 spans 15 amino acids. CDR3 nucleotides: TGTGCCAGCAGTTTAAATCTTGGCCTTAAAGAGACCCAGTACTTC. As protein: CASSLNLGLKETQYF.

This chain uses TRBV28 with TRBJ1-1; D is perhaps TRBD1 (6 bases). Trimming stripped 6 bases from V and 5 bases from J, with 16 bases between. This CDR3 comprises 14 residues. Germline values: CDR1 MDHEN, CDR2 SYDVKM. The CDR3 bases are TGTGCCAGCAGGGCGGACAGCCTTAGGACTGAAGCTTTCTTT. It is translated as CASRADSLRTEAFF.

V and J are TRBV5-1 and TRBJ2-1, with D possibly being TRBD1 (6 bases). Trimming took 4 bases from V and 5 from J, leaving 13 bases between them. Germline values: CDR1 SGHRS, CDR2 YFSETQ. The length of the CDR3 is 14 residues. CDR3 region: CASSLGTRNNEQFF. CDR3 DNA sequence: TGCGCCAGCAGCCTCGGGACACGTAACAATGAGCAGTTCTTC.

The genes are TRBV6-5 and TRBJ2-1; TRBD2 matches 8 bases. V shed 2 bases and J 8 bases; nucleotides not matched to a gene: 11. The CDR3 length is 16 residues. Germline-derived CDR1 and CDR2 are MNHEY and SVGAGI. The CDR3 bases are TGTGCCAGCAGTTACACGACTGGCGGGAGGTTCCATGAGCAGTTCTTC. Amino acid sequence: CASSYTTGGRFHEQFF.

V is TRBV6-5 and J is TRBJ2-7; D is possibly TRBD1 or TRBD2 (5 bases each). Germline V gives CDR1 MNHEY, CDR2 SVGAGI. The V gene lost 5 bases and the J gene lost 3 bases, with 23 bases spanning the gap. This CDR3 comprises 17 residues. CDR3 in DNA: TGTGCCAGCAGTCATACGCCAATAATTGGGACGGACTACGAGCAGTACTTC. Translated: CASSHTPIIGTDYEQYF.

The chain employs TRBV5-1 and TRBJ2-2; the match to TRBD1 covers 8 bases. V gave up 8 bases and J gave up 6 bases; unmatched junction bases: 6. CDR1 and CDR2 from the germline V gene are SGHRS and YFSETQ. The length of the CDR3 is 13 residues. The CDR3 DNA reads TGCGCCAGGGACAGGGACGATCCCGGGGAGCTGTTTTTT. It codes for CARDRDDPGELFF.